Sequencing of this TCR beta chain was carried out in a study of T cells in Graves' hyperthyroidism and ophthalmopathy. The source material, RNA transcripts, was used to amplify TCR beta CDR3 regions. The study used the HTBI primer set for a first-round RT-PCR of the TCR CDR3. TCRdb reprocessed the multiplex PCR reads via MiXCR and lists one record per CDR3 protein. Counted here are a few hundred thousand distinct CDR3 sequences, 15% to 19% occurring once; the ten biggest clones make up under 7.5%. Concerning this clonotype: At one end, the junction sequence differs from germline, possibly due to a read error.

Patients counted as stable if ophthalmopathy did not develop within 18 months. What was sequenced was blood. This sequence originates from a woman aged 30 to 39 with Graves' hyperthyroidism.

As DNA, the CDR3 is TGTGCCAGCAGCACCTCCGGGGCCCAGACATACGAGCAGTACTTC. It specifies CASSTSGAQTYEQYF. V gene TRBV5-1 combines with J gene TRBJ2-7, with D tentatively TRBD1 or TRBD2 (5 bases each). The CDR3 length is 15 residues. Germline V gives CDR1 SGHRS, CDR2 YFSETQ.